This entry lists 7 T cell receptor beta chains sequenced from one sample in a study of cytomegalovirus exposure and HLA in healthy donors. 13 Jbeta primers and 60 Vbeta primers were used for the PCR. Libraries were prepared by immunoSEQ multiplex PCR; TCRdb keeps only in-frame clonotypes and omits some of them. The sample holds about 150,000 clones, around 84% seen once. Sample: PBMCs. These receptors were taken from a man in his forties in good health and CMV-seropositive.

The chain joins TRBV9 to TRBJ2-1; 8 nucleotides line up with TRBD1. V shed 4 bases, J shed 7 bases, and the junction held 13 bases outside the gene matches. The germline CDR1 and CDR2 sequences are SGDLS and YYNGEE. The CDR3 is 16 amino acids. CDR3 region: CASSPGGQGGQNEQFF. CDR3 in DNA: TGTGCCAGCAGCCCCGGTGGACAGGGCGGACAAAATGAGCAGTTCTTC.

The chain joins TRBV7-9 to TRBJ2-1; 7 nucleotides line up with TRBD1. CDR1 is SEHNR and CDR2 is FQNEAQ in the germline V gene (reference sequence). Trimming removed 5 bases from V and 2 bases from J; junction bases left unmatched: 9. The CDR3 runs to 16 residues. The CDR3 coding sequence is TGTGCCAGCAGCCGCCCCGGACAGGAGCCCTACAATGAGCAGTTCTTC. It specifies CASSRPGQEPYNEQFF.

This chain uses TRBV19 with TRBJ1-1, with 7 bases that match TRBD1. Germline V gene data show CDR1 as LNHDA and CDR2 as SQIVND (reference sequence). The CDR3 loop spans 14 amino acids. V lost 6 bases and J lost 2; bases outside the gene matches: 6. The CDR3 bases are TGTGCCAGTAGGAAGACAGGGCCTAACACTGAAGCTTTCTTT. It is translated as CASRKTGPNTEAFF.

This rearrangement joins TRBV18 to TRBJ1-5; 9 bases fit TRBD1. With 4 bases clipped from V and 0 bases from J, the junction kept 10 bases outside the gene matches. Germline CDR1 reads KGHSH; CDR2 reads LQKENI. The CDR3 has 18 residues. The DNA of the CDR3 is TGTGCCAGCTCACGTTCGATGGACAGGGGTTATAGCAATCAGCCCCAGCATTTT. Protein product: CASSRSMDRGYSNQPQHF.

The chain combines TRBV27 with TRBJ2-7; TRBD2 matches 8 bases. Germline assignment: CDR1 MNHEY and CDR2 SMNVEV (reference sequence). The CDR3 has 16 residues. The junction had 10 bases not matched to a gene; V was cut back by 4 bases and J by 2 bases. The CDR3 spells CASSYASGSQAYEQYF. CDR3 sequence (DNA): TGTGCCAGCAGTTATGCTAGCGGGTCCCAGGCCTACGAGCAGTACTTC.

J is TRBJ1-4 and V is TRBV20-1; D possibly corresponds to TRBD1 (5 bases). Germline-derived CDR1 and CDR2 are DFQATT and SNEGSKA (reference sequence). This CDR3 region has 11 residues. V lost 5 bases and J 5 bases, leaving 6 bases between the germline ends. The CDR3 region has the DNA TGCAGTGCTCGGGGGAATGAAAAACTGTTTTTT. Translated, it gives CSARGNEKLFF.

This clone was seen a handful of times. The rearrangement uses TRBV7-2 and TRBJ2-3; 9 bases align to TRBD2. Germline V gene sequence: CDR1 SGHTA, CDR2 FQGNSA. V lost 6 bases and J lost 1; bases outside the gene matches: 2. The CDR3 has 14 amino acids. CDR3 sequence (DNA): TGTGCCAGCAGTCGACTAGCGGGCACAGATACGCAGTATTTT. As protein: CASSRLAGTDTQYF.